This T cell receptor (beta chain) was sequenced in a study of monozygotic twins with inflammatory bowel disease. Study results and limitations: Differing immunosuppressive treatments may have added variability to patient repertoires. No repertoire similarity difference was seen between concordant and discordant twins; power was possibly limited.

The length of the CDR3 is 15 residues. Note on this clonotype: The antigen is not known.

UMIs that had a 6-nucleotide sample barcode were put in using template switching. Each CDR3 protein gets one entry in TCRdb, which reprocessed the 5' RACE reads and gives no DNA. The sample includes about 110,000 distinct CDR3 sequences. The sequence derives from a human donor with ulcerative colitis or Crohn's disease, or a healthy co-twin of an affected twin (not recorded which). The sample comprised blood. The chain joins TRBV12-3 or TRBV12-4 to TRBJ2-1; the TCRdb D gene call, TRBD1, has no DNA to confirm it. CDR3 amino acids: CASSLRQGAWNEQFF.